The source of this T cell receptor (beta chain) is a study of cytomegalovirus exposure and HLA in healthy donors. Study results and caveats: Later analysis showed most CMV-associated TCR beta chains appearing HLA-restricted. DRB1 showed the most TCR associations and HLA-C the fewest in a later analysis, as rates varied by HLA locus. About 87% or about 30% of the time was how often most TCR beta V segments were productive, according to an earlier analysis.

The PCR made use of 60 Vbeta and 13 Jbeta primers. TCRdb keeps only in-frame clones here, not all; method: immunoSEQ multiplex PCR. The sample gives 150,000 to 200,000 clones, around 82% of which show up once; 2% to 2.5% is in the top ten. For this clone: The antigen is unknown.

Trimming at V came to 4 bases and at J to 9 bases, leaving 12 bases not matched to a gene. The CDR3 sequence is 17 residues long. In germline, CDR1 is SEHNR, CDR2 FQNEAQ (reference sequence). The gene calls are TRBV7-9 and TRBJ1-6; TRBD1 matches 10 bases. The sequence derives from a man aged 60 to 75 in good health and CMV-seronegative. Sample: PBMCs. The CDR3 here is CASSYGGTGEPPSPLHF. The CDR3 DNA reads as TGTGCCAGCAGCTACGGTGGGACAGGGGAACCTCCTTCACCCCTCCACTTT.